Below are 30 T cell receptor beta chains sequenced from a single sample in a study of cytomegalovirus exposure and HLA in healthy donors. Amplification used 60 Vbeta primers and 13 Jbeta primers. Sequenced by immunoSEQ multiplex PCR; TCRdb stores in-frame clones only, minus some. The repertoire has 100,000 to 150,000 clones, about 80% of them found once; the top ten carry about 8.9%. Sequencing input: PBMCs. The receptors stem from a man aged 25 to 40 in good health and CMV-seropositive.

The CDR3 DNA follows: TGTGCCAGCAGTTTAGGCAGCTCCTACGAGCAGTACTTC. The encoded protein is CASSLGSSYEQYF. The chain carries TRBV28 and TRBJ2-7; D is undetermined. The CDR3 has 13 residues. V was clipped by 2 bases and J by 0 bases, with 5 bases between them. Germline CDR1 and CDR2: MDHEN and SYDVKM.

V gene TRBV30 combines with J gene TRBJ1-2; TRBD1 matches at 9 bases. The V gene end was trimmed by 3 bases and the J gene end by 4 bases; junction bases not matched to a gene: 9. Germline V gene sequence: CDR1 GTSNPN, CDR2 SVGIG (reference sequence). This CDR3 comprises 15 residues. In DNA, the CDR3 is TGTGCCTGGAGCCTCAACAGGGGGCTAGGCTATGGCTACACCTTC. It is translated as CAWSLNRGLGYGYTF.

This clone was counted once. The chain recombines TRBV7-6 with TRBJ2-3; 8 bases agree with TRBD2. The CDR3 extends over 16 amino acids. The V segment lost 5 bases and the J segment 5 bases; nucleotides outside the gene matches: 12. Germline V gene data show CDR1 as SGHVS and CDR2 as FNYEAQ. The CDR3 DNA reads TGTGCCAGCAGCCTCTACTCGGGGGGGCGCGGAGATACGCAGTATTTT. It encodes CASSLYSGGRGDTQYF.

This chain joins TRBV6-1 and TRBJ1-6; 8 nucleotides line up with TRBD1. Losses at the gene ends were 4 bases for V and 7 bases for J; bases not matched to a gene: 9. The CDR3 sequence is 16 residues long. Germline-derived CDR1 and CDR2 are MNHNS and SASEGT. In DNA form, the CDR3 reads TGTGCCAGCAGTGGGGCCAGGGACAGGACGAATTCACCCCTCCACTTT. Translating gives CASSGARDRTNSPLHF.

The rearrangement joins TRBV11-3 to TRBJ2-1; TRBD1 is a possible D gene (6 bases). Trimming cost V 11 bases and J 4 bases, with 21 bases left between them. The CDR3 is 15 amino acids. Germline CDR1 is SGHNT and CDR2 is YENEEA. CDR3 amino acids: CADPAGTQSYNEQFF. The CDR3 DNA reads TGTGCCGACCCTGCAGGGACACAAAGTTACAATGAGCAGTTCTTC.

J is TRBJ2-5 and V is TRBV29-1, with a weak D call TRBD1 (6 bases). This CDR3 region has 14 residues. The germline gives CDR1 SQVTM, CDR2 ANQGSEA. Deletions cut 7 bases from V and 9 bases from J, with 24 bases between. The CDR3 DNA follows: TGCAGCGGTGGGGGCAGCGGCCAAAGTGTGTCCCAGTACTTC. It specifies CSGGGSGQSVSQYF.

V gene TRBV5-1 combines with J gene TRBJ1-1; unclear D gene. The V gene's germline CDR1 is SGHRS and CDR2 YFSETQ. V lost 1 base, J lost 0 bases, and 4 bases lay in between. The CDR3 loop spans 13 amino acids. The CDR3 sequence: CASSLYMNTEAFF. DNA of the CDR3: TGCGCCAGCAGCTTGTATATGAACACTGAAGCTTTCTTT.

The chain carries TRBV19 and TRBJ1-3; D might be TRBD1 (6 bases). The germline V gene has CDR1 LNHDA and CDR2 SQIVND (reference sequence). The CDR3 is made up of 13 amino acids. Trimming stripped 8 bases from V and 3 bases from J, with 11 bases between. In DNA form, the CDR3 reads TGTGCCAGTGAAACAGGGATTGGAAACACCATATATTTT. This sequence encodes CASETGIGNTIYF. Full variable domain (outside the CDR3, taken from reference TRBV19 and TRBJ1-3): DGGITQSPKYLFRKEGQNVTLSCEQNLNHDAMYWYRQDPGQGLRLIYYSQIVNDFQKGDIAEGYSVSREKKESFPLTVTSAQKNPTAFYLCASETGIGNTIYFGEGSWLTVV.

The chain recombines TRBV29-1 with TRBJ1-1, with a possible D match to TRBD1 (5 bases). The V end lost 5 bases, the J end lost 7 bases, and 8 bases lay between the germline ends. CDR3 size: 10 residues. CDR1 is SQVTM and CDR2 is ANQGSEA in the germline V gene. CDR3 protein: CSVRTSEAFF. CDR3 coding DNA: TGCAGCGTTCGGACAAGTGAAGCTTTCTTT.

This clone has more than one count but fewer than ten. The V and J genes are TRBV9 and TRBJ1-2; 7 bases map to TRBD1. Germline V gene lookup returns CDR1 SGDLS and CDR2 YYNGEE. Trimming removed 0 bases from V and 3 bases from J; junction bases left unmatched: 5. There are 15 residues in the CDR3. The CDR3 is CASSVAAGGDYGYTF. The CDR3 nucleotides are TGTGCCAGCAGCGTAGCGGCAGGGGGTGACTATGGCTACACCTTC.

The chain has TRBV9 and TRBJ1-3; D unclear. V was cut by 4 bases and J by 1 base, with 21 bases left in between. Germline CDR1 is SGDLS and CDR2 is YYNGEE. The CDR3 is made up of 18 amino acids. The chain's CDR3 is CASSLAPPGSESGNTIYF. The CDR3 region has the DNA TGTGCCAGCAGCCTTGCCCCGCCGGGGTCCGAATCTGGAAACACCATATATTTT.

The chain uses TRBV28 and TRBJ1-5; 9 bases align to TRBD1. Germline assignment: CDR1 MDHEN and CDR2 SYDVKM. The CDR3 sequence is 12 residues long. With V trimmed by 7 bases and J by 6 bases, 1 base remained unmatched. CDR3 in amino acids: CASKQGAQPQHF. In DNA form, the CDR3 reads TGTGCCAGCAAACAGGGGGCTCAGCCCCAGCATTTT.

The chain combines TRBV5-6 with TRBJ2-5, with 9 nucleotides matching TRBD2. This CDR3 spans 16 amino acids. Germline V CDR1 and CDR2: SGHDT, YYEEEE. Losses at the gene ends were 0 bases for V and 1 base for J; bases not matched to a gene: 4. CDR3 in amino acids: CASSLGGGGAQETQYF. The CDR3 DNA follows: TGTGCCAGCAGCTTGGGTGGCGGGGGGGCCCAAGAGACCCAGTACTTC.

This clone has only a few counts. The chain carries TRBV20-1 and TRBJ1-1; the D is unclear. The germline CDR1 and CDR2 sequences are DFQATT and SNEGSKA (reference sequence). V shed 5 bases and J shed 4 bases, with 8 bases lying between them. This CDR3 spans 11 amino acids. CDR3 amino acids: CSAGARTEAFF. The DNA of the CDR3 is TGCAGTGCTGGAGCGCGCACTGAAGCTTTCTTT.

This chain connects TRBV6-1 to TRBJ1-1, with 9 bases aligning to TRBD1. J gave up 1 base and V 8 bases, and 8 bases lay outside the gene matches. The CDR3 contains 15 residues. Germline V CDR1 and CDR2: MNHNS, SASEGT. For the CDR3, the DNA is TGTGCCAGCTTAAGGACAGGGGCCTCGAACACTGAAGCTTTCTTT. Translation: CASLRTGASNTEAFF.

The rearrangement links TRBV6-1 to TRBJ2-4; D ambiguous. V lost 4 bases, J lost 6 bases, and 28 bases lay in between. The germline V gene encodes CDR1 MNHNS and CDR2 SASEGT. CDR3 length equals 19 residues. The CDR3 bases are TGTGCCAGCAGTGGCCGAGTGAGAGGCGAGAGCCAAAACCTAAACATTCAGTACTTC. As protein: CASSGRVRGESQNLNIQYF.

The rearrangement links TRBV15 to TRBJ2-3, with a possible D match to TRBD2 (5 bases). CDR3 size: 14 residues. Trimming pared 7 bases from V and 8 bases from J, leaving 19 bases between. The germline gives CDR1 LNHNV, CDR2 YYDKDF (reference sequence). This chain's CDR3 is CATTSGFSGGTQYF. CDR3 nucleotides: TGTGCCACCACCTCCGGATTTTCTGGAGGTACGCAGTATTTT.

The chain is built from TRBV5-6 and TRBJ1-2, with TRBD1 matching 10 bases. The ends lost 5 bases at V and 4 bases at J; junction bases unmatched: 5. The CDR3 has 14 residues. Germline loops: CDR1 SGHDT, CDR2 YYEEEE. The CDR3 spells CASRPDRGAYGYTF. CDR3 coding DNA: TGTGCCAGCAGACCGGACAGGGGGGCCTATGGCTACACCTTC.

This sequence joins TRBV5-1 and TRBJ2-7; 9 bases match TRBD1. The V gene end was trimmed by 0 bases and the J gene end by 3 bases; junction bases not matched to a gene: 7. CDR3 length equals 16 residues. Germline lookup yields CDR1 SGHRS and CDR2 YFSETQ. The CDR3 DNA reads TGCGCCAGCAGCTTGGCCGGGCGGACAGGGGACTACGAGCAGTACTTC. Translated: CASSLAGRTGDYEQYF.

The chain employs TRBV10-3 and TRBJ1-3, with D unresolved. This CDR3 has 13 residues. Trimming took 10 bases from V and 0 from J, leaving 10 bases between them. The germline CDR1 and CDR2 sequences are ENHRY and SYGVKD. CDR3 sequence (DNA): TGTGCCACCCGACACGTCTCTGGAAACACCATATATTTT. Protein sequence: CATRHVSGNTIYF.

This rearrangement joins TRBV2 to TRBJ2-5; D perhaps matches TRBD2 (5 bases). This CDR3 has 13 amino acids. Per germline, CDR1 SNHLY and CDR2 FYNNEI. Trimming removed 4 bases from V and 5 bases from J, with 11 bases in between. The CDR3 region is CASSGAPGETQYF. The CDR3 DNA is TGTGCCAGCAGTGGAGCTCCGGGGGAGACCCAGTACTTC.

The chain has TRBV5-1 and TRBJ2-1, with 8 positions matching TRBD1. Germline lookup yields CDR1 SGHRS and CDR2 YFSETQ. There are 15 residues in the CDR3. The V gene end was trimmed by 1 base and the J gene end by 7 bases; junction bases not matched to a gene: 7. CDR3 loop: CASSLSDRGSNEQFF. The CDR3 DNA sequence: TGCGCCAGCAGCTTGAGTGACAGGGGTTCGAATGAGCAGTTCTTC.

The chain links TRBV19 to TRBJ2-1; perhaps TRBD1 as D (6 bases). Deletions cut 6 bases from V and 2 bases from J, with 11 bases between. Per germline, CDR1 LNHDA and CDR2 SQIVND (reference sequence). This CDR3 has 14 residues. As DNA, the CDR3 is TGTGCCAGTAGCGCACAGGGAGCCTACAATGAGCAGTTCTTC. As protein: CASSAQGAYNEQFF.

The rearrangement links TRBV7-6 to TRBJ2-3, with TRBD2 matching 12 bases. The CDR3 is 17 amino acids. Trimming cost V 2 bases and J 4 bases; bases outside gene matches: 7. Germline V gene lookup returns CDR1 SGHVS and CDR2 FNYEAQ. The CDR3 DNA reads TGTGCCAGCAGCTTACTAGCGGGGGGGACAACCTCAGATACGCAGTATTTT. It encodes CASSLLAGGTTSDTQYF.

The V gene is TRBV29-1, the J gene TRBJ1-2; a possible D gene is TRBD1 (5 bases). This CDR3 has 15 residues. V gave up 4 bases and J gave up 0 bases, with 15 bases separating them. The germline gives CDR1 SQVTM, CDR2 ANQGSEA. This CDR3 reads CSVARRAPSNYGYTF. The DNA of the CDR3 is TGCAGCGTTGCCCGCAGGGCCCCCTCTAACTATGGCTACACCTTC.

The J gene is TRBJ2-1, the V gene TRBV6-4, with 7 bases identical to TRBD2. This CDR3 comprises 15 residues. Germline V gives CDR1 MRHNA, CDR2 SNTAGT. After removal of 5 bases from V and 6 bases from J, the junction contained 10 bases not matched to a gene. DNA of the CDR3: TGTGCCAGCAGTCGGCGGGGGAACCTAGGCAATGAGCAGTTCTTC. Residues: CASSRRGNLGNEQFF.

CDR3 region: CASSPVQGHEQYF. Written as DNA, the CDR3 is TGCGCCAGCAGCCCAGTACAGGGCCACGAGCAGTACTTC. This rearrangement joins TRBV5-1 to TRBJ2-7; a possible D gene is TRBD1 (6 bases). Germline lookup yields CDR1 SGHRS and CDR2 YFSETQ. Trimming took off 4 bases at V and 5 bases at J, with 13 bases between the two ends. This CDR3 has 13 amino acids.

The J gene is TRBJ2-5, the V gene TRBV10-2; 13 bases match TRBD2. J gave up 5 bases and V 5 bases, and 2 bases lay outside the gene matches. The CDR3 loop spans 14 amino acids. The germline gives CDR1 WSHSY, CDR2 SAAADI. The CDR3 loop reads CASSTSGGAETQYF. In DNA form, the CDR3 reads TGCGCCAGCAGTACTAGCGGGGGGGCCGAGACCCAGTACTTC.

A note on this clone: An end of the junction does not agree with germline; a read error may underlie this. CDR3 nucleotide sequence: TGTGCCATCAGTGAGGTGGGACTAGCGGGGGTGCAGTACGAGCAGTACTTC. This encodes CAISEVGLAGVQYEQYF. This chain connects TRBV6-1 to TRBJ2-7; 14 nucleotides line up with TRBD2. The CDR3 is 17 amino acids. CDR1 is MNHNS and CDR2 is SASEGT in the germline V gene.

The chain recombines TRBV18 with TRBJ1-5; no firm D call. Germline loops: CDR1 KGHSH, CDR2 LQKENI. The CDR3 covers 16 residues. V was trimmed by 6 bases and J by 0 bases, leaving 15 bases between them. CDR3 in amino acids: CASSPTGSNSNQPQHF. CDR3 sequence (DNA): TGTGCCAGCTCTCCTACGGGGAGTAATAGCAATCAGCCCCAGCATTTT.